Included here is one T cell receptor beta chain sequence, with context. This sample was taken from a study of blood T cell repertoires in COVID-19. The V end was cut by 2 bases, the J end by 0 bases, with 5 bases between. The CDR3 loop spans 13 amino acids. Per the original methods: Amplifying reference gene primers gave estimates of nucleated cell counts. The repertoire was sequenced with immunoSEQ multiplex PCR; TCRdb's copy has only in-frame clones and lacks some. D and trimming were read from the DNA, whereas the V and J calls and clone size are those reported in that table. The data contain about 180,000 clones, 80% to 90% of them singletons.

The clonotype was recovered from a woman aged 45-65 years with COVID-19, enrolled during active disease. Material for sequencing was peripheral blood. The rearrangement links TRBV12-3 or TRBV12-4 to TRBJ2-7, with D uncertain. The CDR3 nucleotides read TGTGCCAGCAGTTTAACAGCCTCCTACGAGCAGTACTTC. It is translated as CASSLTASYEQYF.